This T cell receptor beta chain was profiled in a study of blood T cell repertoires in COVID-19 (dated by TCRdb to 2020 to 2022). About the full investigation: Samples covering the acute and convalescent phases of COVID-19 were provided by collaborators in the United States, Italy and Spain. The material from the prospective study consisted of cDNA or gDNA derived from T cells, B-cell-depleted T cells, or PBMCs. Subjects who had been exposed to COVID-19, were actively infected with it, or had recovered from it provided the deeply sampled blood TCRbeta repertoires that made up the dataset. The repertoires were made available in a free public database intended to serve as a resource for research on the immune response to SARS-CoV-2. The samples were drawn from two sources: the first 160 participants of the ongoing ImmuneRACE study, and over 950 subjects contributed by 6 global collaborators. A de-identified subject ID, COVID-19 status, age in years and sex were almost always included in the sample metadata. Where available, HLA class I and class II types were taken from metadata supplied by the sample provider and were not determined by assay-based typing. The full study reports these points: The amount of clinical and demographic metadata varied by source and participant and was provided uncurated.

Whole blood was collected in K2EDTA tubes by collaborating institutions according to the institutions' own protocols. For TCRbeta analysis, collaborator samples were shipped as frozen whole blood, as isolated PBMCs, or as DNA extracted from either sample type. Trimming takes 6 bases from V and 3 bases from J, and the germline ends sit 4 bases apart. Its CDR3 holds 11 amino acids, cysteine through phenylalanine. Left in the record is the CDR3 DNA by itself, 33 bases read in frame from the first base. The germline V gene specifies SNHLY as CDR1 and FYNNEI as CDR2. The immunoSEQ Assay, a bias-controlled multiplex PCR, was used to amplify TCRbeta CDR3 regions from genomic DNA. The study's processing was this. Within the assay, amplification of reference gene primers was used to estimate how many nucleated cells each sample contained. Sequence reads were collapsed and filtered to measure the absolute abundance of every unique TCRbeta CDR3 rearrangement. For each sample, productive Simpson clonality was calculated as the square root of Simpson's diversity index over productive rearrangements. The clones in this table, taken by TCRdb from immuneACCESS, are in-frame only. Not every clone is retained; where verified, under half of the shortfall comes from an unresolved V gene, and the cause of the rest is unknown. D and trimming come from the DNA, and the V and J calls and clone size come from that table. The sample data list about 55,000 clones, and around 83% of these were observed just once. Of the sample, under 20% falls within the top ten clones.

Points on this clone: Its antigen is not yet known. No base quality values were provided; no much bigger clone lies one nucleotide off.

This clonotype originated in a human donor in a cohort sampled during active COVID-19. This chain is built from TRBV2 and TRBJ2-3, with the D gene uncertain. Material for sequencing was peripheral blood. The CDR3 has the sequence CASSMTDTQYF. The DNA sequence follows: TGTGCCAGCAGCATGACAGATACGCAGTATTTT.